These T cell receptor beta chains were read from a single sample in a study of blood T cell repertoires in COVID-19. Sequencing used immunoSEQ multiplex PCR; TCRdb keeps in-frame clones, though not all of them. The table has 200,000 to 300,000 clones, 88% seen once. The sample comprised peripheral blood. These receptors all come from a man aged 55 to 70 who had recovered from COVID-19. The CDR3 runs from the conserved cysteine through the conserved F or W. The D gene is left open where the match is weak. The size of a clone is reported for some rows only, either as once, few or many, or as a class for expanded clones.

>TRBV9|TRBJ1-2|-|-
TGTGCCAGCAAAAGGGAGGACGGCTACACCTTC
CASKREDGYTF
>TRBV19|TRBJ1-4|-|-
TGTGCCAGTAGCCCCGGTACAACTAATGAAAAACTGTTTTTT
CASSPGTTNEKLFF
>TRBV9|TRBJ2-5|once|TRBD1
TGTGCCAGCAGCGTAGGGGACAGTAGGGTCTGGTGGACCCAGTACTTC
CASSVGDSRVWWTQYF
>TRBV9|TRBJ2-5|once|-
TGTGCCAGCAGCGTATCGACAGCGAAACAAGAGACCCAGTACTTC
CASSVSTAKQETQYF
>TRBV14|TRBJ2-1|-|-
TGTGCCAGCAGCCAAGGCGCTACCTACAATGAGCAGTTCTTC
CASSQGATYNEQFF
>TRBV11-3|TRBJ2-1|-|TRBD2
TGTGCCAGCAGCTTAAGCAGCGGGGGGGCGGGTGAGCAGTTCTTC
CASSLSSGGAGEQFF
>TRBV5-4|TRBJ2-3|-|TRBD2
TGTGCCAGCAGCTTGATAGCGGGGGGGCCTCAAGATACGCAGTATTTT
CASSLIAGGPQDTQYF
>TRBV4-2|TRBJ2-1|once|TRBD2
TGTGCCAGCAGCCCGGGACTCCGGGGGGGAGAGCAGTTCTTC
CASSPGLRGGEQFF
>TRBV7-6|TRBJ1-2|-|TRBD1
TGTGCCAGCAGCCGAGGACAGGGAGTCGGAGTCGGCTACACCTTC
CASSRGQGVGVGYTF
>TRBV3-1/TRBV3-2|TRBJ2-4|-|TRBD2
TGTGCCAGCAGCCAAGATTCGGGGGGGGCCAAAAACATTCAGTACTTC
CASSQDSGGAKNIQYF
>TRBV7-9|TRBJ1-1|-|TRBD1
TGTGCCAGCAGTGTGGACAGGGGGCTGAAGAACACTGAAGCTTTCTTT
CASSVDRGLKNTEAFF
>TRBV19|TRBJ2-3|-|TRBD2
TGTGCCAGTAGTATAGGTCCGGGGGGAAGGGATACGCAGTATTTT
CASSIGPGGRDTQYF
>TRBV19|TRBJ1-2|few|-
TGTGCCAGCCGAGGGAGGGTTTATGGCTACACCTTC
CASRGRVYGYTF
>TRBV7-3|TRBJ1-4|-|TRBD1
TGTGCCAGCAGCCGGACAGGGGGCACTAATGAAAAACTGTTTTTT
CASSRTGGTNEKLFF
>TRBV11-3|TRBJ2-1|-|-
TGTGCCAGCAGCTGGGGCACAGTCGTATACAATGAGCAGTTCTTC
CASSWGTVVYNEQFF
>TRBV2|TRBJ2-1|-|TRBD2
TGTGCCAGCACCCTTACTAGCGGTACCTACAATGAGCAGTTCTTC
CASTLTSGTYNEQFF
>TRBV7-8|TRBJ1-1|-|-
TGTGCCAGCAGCTGGAAGACAGGTTCGAACACTGAAGCTTTCTTT
CASSWKTGSNTEAFF
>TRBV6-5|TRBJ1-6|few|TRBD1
TGTGCCAGCAGTTCAGGACAGGGGGTTCTAGTTTCACCCCTCCACTTT
CASSSGQGVLVSPLHF
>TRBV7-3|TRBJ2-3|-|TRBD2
TGTGCCAGCAGCCCGCGGGCGGGGGGTCGCACAGATACGCAGTATTTT
CASSPRAGGRTDTQYF
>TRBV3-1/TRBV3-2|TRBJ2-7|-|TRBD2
TGTGCCAGCAGCCCCGGGCAGCGGGGGGGCCAGGGGGAGCAGTACTTC
CASSPGQRGGQGEQYF
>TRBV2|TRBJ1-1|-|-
TGTGCCACAAAAGGGGAAGGCACTGAAGCTTTCTTT
CATKGEGTEAFF
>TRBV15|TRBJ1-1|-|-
TGTGCCACCAGCAGAGAGGGAGGGTACACTGAAGCTTTCTTT
CATSREGGYTEAFF
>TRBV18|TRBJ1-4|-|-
TGTGCCAGCTCACCGGCCCTCAATAATGAAAAACTGTTTTTT
CASSPALNNEKLFF
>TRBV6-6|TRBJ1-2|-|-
TGTGCCAGCAGTCCGGCCGGGTTCGGCTACACCTTC
CASSPAGFGYTF
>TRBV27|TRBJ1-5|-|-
TGTGCCAGCAGTTCTATCCATGGCAATCAGCCCCAGCATTTT
CASSSIHGNQPQHF
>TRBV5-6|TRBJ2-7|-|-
TGTGCCAGCAGCTTGGGGGCCCGTATCTCCTACGAGCAGTACTTC
CASSLGARISYEQYF
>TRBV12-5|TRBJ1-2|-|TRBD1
TGTGCTAGTGGCCGGGACAGGGAAGTCTATGGCTACACCTTC
CASGRDREVYGYTF
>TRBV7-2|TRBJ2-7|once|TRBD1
TGTGCCAGCAGCTTCCGTCCAGGGGGCGCCTCGGAAGAGCAGTACTTC
CASSFRPGGASEEQYF